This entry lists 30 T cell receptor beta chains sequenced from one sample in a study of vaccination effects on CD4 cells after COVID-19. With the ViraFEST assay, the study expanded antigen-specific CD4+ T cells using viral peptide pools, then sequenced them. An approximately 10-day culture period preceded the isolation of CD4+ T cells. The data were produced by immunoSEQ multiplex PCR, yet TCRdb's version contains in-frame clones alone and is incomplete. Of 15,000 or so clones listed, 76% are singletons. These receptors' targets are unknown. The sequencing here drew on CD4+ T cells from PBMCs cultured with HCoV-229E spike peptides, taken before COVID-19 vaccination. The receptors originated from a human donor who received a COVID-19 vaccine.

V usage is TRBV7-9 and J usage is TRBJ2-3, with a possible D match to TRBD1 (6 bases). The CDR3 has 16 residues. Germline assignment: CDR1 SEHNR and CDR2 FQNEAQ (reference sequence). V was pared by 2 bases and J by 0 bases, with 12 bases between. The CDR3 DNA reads TGTGCCAGCAGCTTACTAATGACAGGAAGCACAGATACGCAGTATTTT. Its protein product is CASSLLMTGSTDTQYF.

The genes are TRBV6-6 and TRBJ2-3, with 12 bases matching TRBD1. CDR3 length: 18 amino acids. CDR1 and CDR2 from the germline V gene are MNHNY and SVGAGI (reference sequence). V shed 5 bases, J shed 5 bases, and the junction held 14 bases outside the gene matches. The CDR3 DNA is TGTGCCAGCAGTCCTCCGACGCCGGGACAGGGGGCGGGAGATACGCAGTATTTT. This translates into CASSPPTPGQGAGDTQYF.

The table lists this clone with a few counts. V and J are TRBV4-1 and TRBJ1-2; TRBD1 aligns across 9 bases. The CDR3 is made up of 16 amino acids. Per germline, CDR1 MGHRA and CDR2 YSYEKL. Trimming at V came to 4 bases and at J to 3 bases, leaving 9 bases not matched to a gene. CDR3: CASSPHRDRVDYGYTF. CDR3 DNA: TGCGCCAGCAGCCCGCATCGGGACAGGGTGGACTATGGCTACACCTTC.

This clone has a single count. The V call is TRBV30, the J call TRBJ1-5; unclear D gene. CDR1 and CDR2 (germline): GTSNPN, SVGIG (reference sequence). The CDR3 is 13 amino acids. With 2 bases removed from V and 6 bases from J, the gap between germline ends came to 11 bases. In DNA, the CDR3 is TGTGCCTGGAGTTCTGGGCCGGCTCAGCCCCAGCATTTT. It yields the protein CAWSSGPAQPQHF.

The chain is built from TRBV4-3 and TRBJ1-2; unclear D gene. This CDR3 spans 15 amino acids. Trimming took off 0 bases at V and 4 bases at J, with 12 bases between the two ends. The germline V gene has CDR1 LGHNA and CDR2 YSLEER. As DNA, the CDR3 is TGCGCCAGCAGCCAAGAGGGATCTCAGCGCTATGGCTACACCTTC. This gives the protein CASSQEGSQRYGYTF.

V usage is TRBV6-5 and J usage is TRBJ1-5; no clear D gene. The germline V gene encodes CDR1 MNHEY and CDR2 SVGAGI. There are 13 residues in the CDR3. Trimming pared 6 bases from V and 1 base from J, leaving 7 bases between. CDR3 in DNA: TGTGCCAGCAGGGTGAGCAGCAATCAGCCCCAGCATTTT. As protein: CASRVSSNQPQHF.

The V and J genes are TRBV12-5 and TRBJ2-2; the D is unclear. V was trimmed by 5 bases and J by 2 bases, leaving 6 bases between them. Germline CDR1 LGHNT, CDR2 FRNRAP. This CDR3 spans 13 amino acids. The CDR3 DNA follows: TGTGCTAGTGGTGACCGAAACACCGGGGAGCTGTTTTTT. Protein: CASGDRNTGELFF. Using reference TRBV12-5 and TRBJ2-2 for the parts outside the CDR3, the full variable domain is DARVTQTPRHKVTEMGQEVTMRCQPILGHNTVFWYRQTMMQGLELLAYFRNRAPLDDSGMPKDRFSAEMPDATLATLKIQPSEPRDSAVYFCASGDRNTGELFFGEGSRLTVL.

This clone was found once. CDR3 region: CASSLAPFRGQPQHF. CDR3 coding DNA: TGTGCCAGCAGCTTAGCGCCATTTAGAGGACAGCCCCAGCATTTT. The gene calls are TRBV7-2 and TRBJ1-5; D gene uncertain. CDR1 is SGHTA, CDR2 FQGNSA, per germline. The CDR3 is made up of 15 amino acids. V was trimmed by 0 bases and J by 7 bases, leaving 13 bases between them.

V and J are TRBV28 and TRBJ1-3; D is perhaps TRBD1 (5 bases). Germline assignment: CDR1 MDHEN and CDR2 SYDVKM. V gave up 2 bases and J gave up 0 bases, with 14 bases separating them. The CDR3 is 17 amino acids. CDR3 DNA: TGTGCCAGCAGTTTACCCGGGACGTTGAGCTCTGGAAACACCATATATTTT. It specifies CASSLPGTLSSGNTIYF.

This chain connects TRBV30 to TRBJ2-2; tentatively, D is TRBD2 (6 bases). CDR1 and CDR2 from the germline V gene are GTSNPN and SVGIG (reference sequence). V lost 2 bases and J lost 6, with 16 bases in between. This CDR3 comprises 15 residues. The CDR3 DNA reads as TGTGCCTGGAGTTACCGGGGGAGATTATCCGGGGAGCTGTTTTTT. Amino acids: CAWSYRGRLSGELFF.

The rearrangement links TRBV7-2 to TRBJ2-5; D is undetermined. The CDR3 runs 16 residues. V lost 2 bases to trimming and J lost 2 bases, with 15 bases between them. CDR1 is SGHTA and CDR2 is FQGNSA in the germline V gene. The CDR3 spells CASSLNNPKYQETQYF. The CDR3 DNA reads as TGTGCCAGCAGCTTAAATAATCCTAAATATCAAGAGACCCAGTACTTC.

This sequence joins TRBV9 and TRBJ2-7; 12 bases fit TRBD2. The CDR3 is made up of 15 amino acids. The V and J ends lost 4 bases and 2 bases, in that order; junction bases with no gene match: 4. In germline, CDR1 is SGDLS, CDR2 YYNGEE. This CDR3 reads CASSSLAGGTYEQYF. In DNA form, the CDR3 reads TGTGCCAGCAGCTCTCTAGCGGGGGGGACCTACGAGCAGTACTTC.

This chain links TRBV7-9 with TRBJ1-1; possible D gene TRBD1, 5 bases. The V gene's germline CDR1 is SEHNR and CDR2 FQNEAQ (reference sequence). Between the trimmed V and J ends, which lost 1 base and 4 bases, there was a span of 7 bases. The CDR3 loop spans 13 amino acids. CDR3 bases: TGTGCCAGCAGCTTAGGGGGACCCACTGAAGCTTTCTTT. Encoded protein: CASSLGGPTEAFF.

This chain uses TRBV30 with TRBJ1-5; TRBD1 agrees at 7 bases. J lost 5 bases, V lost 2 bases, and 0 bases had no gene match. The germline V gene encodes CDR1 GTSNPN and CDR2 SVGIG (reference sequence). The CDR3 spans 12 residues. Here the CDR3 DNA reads TGTGCCTGGAGTCAGGGGGATCAGCCCCAGCATTTT. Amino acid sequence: CAWSQGDQPQHF.

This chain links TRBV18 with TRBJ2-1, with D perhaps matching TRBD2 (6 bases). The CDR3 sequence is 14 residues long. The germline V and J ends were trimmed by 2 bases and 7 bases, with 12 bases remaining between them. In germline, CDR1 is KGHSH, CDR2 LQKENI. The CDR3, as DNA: TGTGCCAGCTCACCAGGGCGGGATCCGAATGAGCAGTTCTTC. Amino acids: CASSPGRDPNEQFF.

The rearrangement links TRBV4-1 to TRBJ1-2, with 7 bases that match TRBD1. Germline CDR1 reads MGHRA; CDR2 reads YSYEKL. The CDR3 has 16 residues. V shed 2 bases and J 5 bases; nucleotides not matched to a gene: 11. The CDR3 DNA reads TGCGCCAGCAGCCAACAAGCCAGGGCAGGGGGTTATGGCTACACCTTC. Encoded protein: CASSQQARAGGYGYTF.

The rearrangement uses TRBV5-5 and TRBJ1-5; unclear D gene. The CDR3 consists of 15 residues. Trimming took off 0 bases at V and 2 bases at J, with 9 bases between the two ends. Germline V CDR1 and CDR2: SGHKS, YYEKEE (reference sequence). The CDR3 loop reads CASSLGYGRNQPQHF. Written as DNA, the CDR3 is TGTGCCAGCAGCTTGGGTTACGGCCGCAATCAGCCCCAGCATTTT.

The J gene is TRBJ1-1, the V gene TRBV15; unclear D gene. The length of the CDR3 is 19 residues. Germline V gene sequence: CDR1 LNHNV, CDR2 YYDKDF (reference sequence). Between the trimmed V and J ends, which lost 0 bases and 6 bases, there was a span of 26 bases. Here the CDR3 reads CATSRDSEGFYGKVPEAFF. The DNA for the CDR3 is TGTGCCACCAGCAGAGATAGTGAGGGATTTTACGGTAAAGTACCTGAAGCTTTCTTT.

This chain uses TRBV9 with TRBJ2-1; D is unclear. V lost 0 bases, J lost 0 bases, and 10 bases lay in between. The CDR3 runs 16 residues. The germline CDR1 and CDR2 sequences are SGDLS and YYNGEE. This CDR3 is CASSVASANSYNEQFF. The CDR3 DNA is TGTGCCAGCAGCGTAGCGAGCGCCAACTCCTACAATGAGCAGTTCTTC.

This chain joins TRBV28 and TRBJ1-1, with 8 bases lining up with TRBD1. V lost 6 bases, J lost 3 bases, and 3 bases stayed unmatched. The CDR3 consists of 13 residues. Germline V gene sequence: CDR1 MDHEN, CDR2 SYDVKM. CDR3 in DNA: TGTGCCAGCAGAACACAGGGGGACACTGAAGCTTTCTTT. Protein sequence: CASRTQGDTEAFF.

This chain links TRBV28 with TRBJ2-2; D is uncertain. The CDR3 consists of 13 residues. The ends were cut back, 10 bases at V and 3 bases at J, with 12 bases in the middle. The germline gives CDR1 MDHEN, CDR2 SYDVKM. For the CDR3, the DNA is TGTGCCATCCAGACACACGACACCGGGGAGCTGTTTTTT. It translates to CAIQTHDTGELFF.

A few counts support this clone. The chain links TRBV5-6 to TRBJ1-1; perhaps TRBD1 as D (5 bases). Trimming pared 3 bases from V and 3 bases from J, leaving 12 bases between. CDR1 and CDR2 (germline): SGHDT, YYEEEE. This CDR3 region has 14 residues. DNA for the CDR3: TGTGCCAGCAGCTCCGGGGCCCAGGACACTGAAGCTTTCTTT. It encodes CASSSGAQDTEAFF. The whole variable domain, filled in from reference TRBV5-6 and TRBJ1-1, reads DAGVTQSPTHLIKTRGQQVTLRCSPKSGHDTVSWYQQALGQGPQFIFQYYEEEERQRGNFPDRFSGHQFPNYSSELNVNALLLGDSALYLCASSSGAQDTEAFFGQGTRLTVV.

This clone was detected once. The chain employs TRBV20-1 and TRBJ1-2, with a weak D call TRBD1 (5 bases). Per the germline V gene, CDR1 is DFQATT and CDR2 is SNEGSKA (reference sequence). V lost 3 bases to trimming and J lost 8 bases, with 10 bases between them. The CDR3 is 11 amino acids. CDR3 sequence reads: CSASSSGGYTF. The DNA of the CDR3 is TGCAGTGCTAGTAGTTCAGGGGGCTACACCTTC.

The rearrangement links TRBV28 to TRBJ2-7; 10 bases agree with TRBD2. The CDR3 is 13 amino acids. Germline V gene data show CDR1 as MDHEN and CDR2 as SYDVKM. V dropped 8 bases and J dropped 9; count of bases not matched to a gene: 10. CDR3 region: CASLAGARGGQYF. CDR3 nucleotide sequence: TGTGCCAGCCTAGCGGGGGCCCGCGGGGGGCAGTACTTC.

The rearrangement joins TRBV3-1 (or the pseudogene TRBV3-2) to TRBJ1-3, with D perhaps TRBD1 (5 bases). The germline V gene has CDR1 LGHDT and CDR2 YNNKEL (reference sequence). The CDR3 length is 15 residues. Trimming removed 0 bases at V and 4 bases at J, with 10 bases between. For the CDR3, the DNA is TGTGCCAGCAGCCAAGAGAGGGGTTCAGGAAACACCATATATTTT. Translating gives CASSQERGSGNTIYF.

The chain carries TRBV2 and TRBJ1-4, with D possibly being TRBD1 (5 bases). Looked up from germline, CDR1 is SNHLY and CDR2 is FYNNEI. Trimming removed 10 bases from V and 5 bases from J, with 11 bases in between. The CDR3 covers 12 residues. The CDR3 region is CATKRDNEKLFF. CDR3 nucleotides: TGTGCCACCAAACGGGACAATGAAAAACTGTTTTTT.

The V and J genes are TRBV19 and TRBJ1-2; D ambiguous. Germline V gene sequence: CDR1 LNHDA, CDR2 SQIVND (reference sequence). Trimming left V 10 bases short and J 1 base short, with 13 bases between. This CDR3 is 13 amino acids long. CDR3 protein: CATDGPLNYGYTF. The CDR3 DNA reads TGTGCCACGGACGGCCCTCTTAACTATGGCTACACCTTC.

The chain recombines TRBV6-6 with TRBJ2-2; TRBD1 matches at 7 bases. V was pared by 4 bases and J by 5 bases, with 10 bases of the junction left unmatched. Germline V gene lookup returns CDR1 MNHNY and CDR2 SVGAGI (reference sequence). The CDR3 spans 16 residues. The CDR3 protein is CASSFPGQVGTGELFF. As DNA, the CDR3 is TGTGCCAGCAGTTTTCCCGGACAGGTTGGAACCGGGGAGCTGTTTTTT.

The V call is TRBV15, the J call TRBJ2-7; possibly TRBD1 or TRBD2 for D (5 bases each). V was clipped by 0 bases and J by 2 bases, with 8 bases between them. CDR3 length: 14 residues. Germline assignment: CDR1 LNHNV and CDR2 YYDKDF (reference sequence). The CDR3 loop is CATSREGTAYEQYF. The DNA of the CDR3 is TGTGCCACCAGCAGAGAAGGGACCGCCTACGAGCAGTACTTC.

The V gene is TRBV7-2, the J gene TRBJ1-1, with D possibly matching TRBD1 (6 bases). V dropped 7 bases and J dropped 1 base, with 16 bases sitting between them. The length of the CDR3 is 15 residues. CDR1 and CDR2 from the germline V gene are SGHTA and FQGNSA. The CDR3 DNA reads TGTGCCAGCAACCCATCAGGGGCTACGAACACTGAAGCTTTCTTT. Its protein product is CASNPSGATNTEAFF.